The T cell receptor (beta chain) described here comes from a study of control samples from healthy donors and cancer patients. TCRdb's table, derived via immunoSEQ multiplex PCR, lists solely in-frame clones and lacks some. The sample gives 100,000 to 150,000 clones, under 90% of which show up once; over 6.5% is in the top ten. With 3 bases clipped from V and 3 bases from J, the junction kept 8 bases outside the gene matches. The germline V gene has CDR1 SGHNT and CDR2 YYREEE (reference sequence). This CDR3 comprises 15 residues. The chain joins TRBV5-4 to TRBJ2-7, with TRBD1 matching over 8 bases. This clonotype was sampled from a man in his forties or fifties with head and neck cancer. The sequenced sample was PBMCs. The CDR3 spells CASSWPGQDNYEQYF. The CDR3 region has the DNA TGTGCCAGCAGCTGGCCGGGACAGGACAACTACGAGCAGTACTTC.